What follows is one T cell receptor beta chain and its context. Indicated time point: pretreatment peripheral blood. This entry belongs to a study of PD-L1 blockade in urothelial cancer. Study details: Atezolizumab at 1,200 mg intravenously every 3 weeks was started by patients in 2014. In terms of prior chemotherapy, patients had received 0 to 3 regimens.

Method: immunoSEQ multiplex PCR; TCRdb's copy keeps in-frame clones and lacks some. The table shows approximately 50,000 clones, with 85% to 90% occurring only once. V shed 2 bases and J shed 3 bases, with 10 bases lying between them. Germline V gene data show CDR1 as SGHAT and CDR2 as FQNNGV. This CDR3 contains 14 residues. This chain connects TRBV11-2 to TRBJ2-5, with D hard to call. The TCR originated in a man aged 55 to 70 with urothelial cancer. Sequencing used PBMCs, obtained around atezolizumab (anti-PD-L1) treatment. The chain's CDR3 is CASSLLFAEETQYF. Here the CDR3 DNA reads TGTGCCAGCAGCTTATTGTTCGCAGAAGAGACCCAGTACTTC.